The T cell receptor (beta chain) described here comes from a study of blood T cell repertoires in COVID-19. Whole-study context: The study drew acute and convalescent COVID-19 samples from the United States, Italy and Spain. Sample material is recorded as cDNA or gDNA derived from T cells, B-cell-depleted T cells, or PBMCs.

V was clipped by 4 bases and J by 3 bases; unmatched bases: 7. CDR3 size: 15 residues. CDR1 and CDR2 (germline): MDHEN, SYDVKM. Clones were read by immunoSEQ multiplex PCR, and TCRdb kept only the in-frame ones, dropping some. The sample has some 83,000 clones; 86% are singletons. The gene calls are TRBV28 and TRBJ2-7; 9 bases map to TRBD1. Material: peripheral blood. The clonotype originates from a man aged 45-60 years with active COVID-19. For the CDR3, the DNA is TGTGCCAGCAGTTCCCCCGGGACAGGGATCTACGAGCAGTACTTC. Translated, it gives CASSSPGTGIYEQYF.